One sample yielded the 8 T cell receptor beta chains listed below, sequenced in a study of cytomegalovirus exposure and HLA in healthy donors. Method: immunoSEQ multiplex PCR; TCRdb's copy keeps in-frame clones and lacks some. This sample has about 330,000 clones, with about nine tenths found just once. Sequences were obtained from PBMCs. The receptors were sampled from a young woman in good health and CMV-seropositive.

This chain joins TRBV13 and TRBJ2-7; D call uncertain. Germline lookup yields CDR1 PRHDT and CDR2 FYEKMQ (reference sequence). The CDR3 runs 12 residues. The V gene lost 4 bases and the J gene lost 4 bases, with 8 bases spanning the gap. CDR3 DNA: TGTGCCAGCAGCTCCGTCCGTTACGAGCAGTACTTC. The encoded protein is CASSSVRYEQYF.

This rearrangement joins TRBV2 to TRBJ2-2; D might be TRBD2 (6 bases). The CDR3 is 14 residues long. Germline-derived CDR1 and CDR2 are SNHLY and FYNNEI. The germline V and J ends were trimmed by 3 bases and 6 bases, with 11 bases remaining between them. CDR3 amino acids: CASSERDLPGELFF. The CDR3 DNA sequence: TGTGCCAGCAGTGAGCGGGATCTGCCCGGGGAGCTGTTTTTT. The complete variable domain, with remaining parts taken from reference TRBV2 and TRBJ2-2, reads EPEVTQTPSHQVTQMGQEVILRCVPISNHLYFYWYRQILGQKVEFLVSFYNNEISEKSEIFDDQFSVERPDGSNFTLKIRSTKLEDSAMYFCASSERDLPGELFFGEGSRLTVL.

Turning to this clone: Mismatch with germline at one junction end may stem from a read error. This chain's CDR3 is CASGIDQLQHF. The DNA of the CDR3 is TGCGCCAGCGGGATCGATCAGCTCCAGCATTTT. This chain connects TRBV4-1 to TRBJ1-5, with D unresolved. The germline V gene has CDR1 MGHRA and CDR2 YSYEKL. The CDR3 sequence is 11 residues long.

The V gene is TRBV14, the J gene TRBJ2-1; no reliable D call. Deletions cut 4 bases from V and 4 bases from J, with 5 bases between. CDR3 length equals 12 residues. The germline V gene encodes CDR1 SGHDN and CDR2 FVKESK. The CDR3 is CASSPRYNEQFF. DNA of the CDR3: TGTGCCAGCAGCCCGCGATACAATGAGCAGTTCTTC. Using reference TRBV14 and TRBJ2-1 for the parts outside the CDR3, the full variable domain is EAGVTQFPSHSVIEKGQTVTLRCDPISGHDNLYWYRRVMGKEIKFLLHFVKESKQDESGMPNNRFLAERTGGTYSTLKVQPAELEDSGVYFCASSPRYNEQFFGPGTRLTVL.

This clone was detected only once. The chain combines TRBV7-7 with TRBJ1-5; D unresolved. Germline assignment: CDR1 SSHAT and CDR2 FNYEAQ (reference sequence). V was trimmed by 5 bases and J by 6 bases, leaving 14 bases between them. This CDR3 is built from 14 residues. The CDR3: CASSLRPGTQPQHF. CDR3 in DNA: TGTGCCAGCAGCCTTAGGCCAGGCACTCAGCCCCAGCATTTT. Looking up the rest from reference TRBV7-7 and TRBJ1-5 gives the full variable domain: GAGVSQSPRYKVTKRGQDVTLRCDPISSHATLYWYQQALGQGPEFLTYFNYEAQPDKSGLPSDRFSAERPEGSISTLTIQRTEQRDSAMYRCASSLRPGTQPQHFGDGTRLSIL.

The chain links TRBV25-1 to TRBJ2-5; possibly TRBD1 or TRBD2 for D (5 bases each). This CDR3 contains 14 residues. Between the trimmed V and J ends, which lost 2 bases and 4 bases, there was a span of 11 bases. Germline V lookup: CDR1 MGHDK, CDR2 SYGVNS. The CDR3 sequence is CASSELGAGETQYF. As DNA, the CDR3 is TGTGCCAGCAGTGAACTAGGGGCGGGAGAGACCCAGTACTTC.

The chain links TRBV4-3 to TRBJ1-4; a weak D match, TRBD1 (6 bases). The CDR3 runs 15 residues. V lost 1 base and J 0 bases, leaving 6 bases between the germline ends. CDR1 is LGHNA, CDR2 YSLEER, per germline. The CDR3 DNA reads TGCGCCAGCAGCCAAGCAGGGGCAACTAATGAAAAACTGTTTTTT. This codes for CASSQAGATNEKLFF.

This sequence joins TRBV27 and TRBJ2-2, with D possibly being TRBD1 (6 bases). The CDR3 contains 15 residues. The ends were cut back, 6 bases at V and 0 bases at J, with 11 bases in the middle. Germline loops: CDR1 MNHEY, CDR2 SMNVEV (reference sequence). The CDR3 DNA is TGTGCCAGCAGCCCGGACAGAACGAACACCGGGGAGCTGTTTTTT. Translating gives CASSPDRTNTGELFF.